This is a list of T cell receptor beta chains from one sample in a study of OX40 agonist ivuxolimab in advanced cancers. The repertoire was sequenced with immunoSEQ multiplex PCR; TCRdb's copy has only in-frame clones and lacks some. The repertoire holds tens of thousands of clones, with roughly 90% as singletons. Sequencing used CD4+ or CD8+ T cells sorted from blood, obtained in a trial of the OX40 agonist ivuxolimab. The receptors stem from an adult with an advanced solid tumor such as melanoma, head and neck, liver or kidney cancer. Both conserved end residues are part of each CDR3. Fields, in order: D gene, clone size, J gene, V gene, CDR3 protein, CDR3 DNA. The D gene is left open where the match is weak. A row's size may be missing; if present it is once, few, many or a size class.

>-|-|TRBJ2-2|TRBV6-1
CASSDGKETGELFF
TGTGCCAGCAGTGACGGGAAGGAGACCGGGGAGCTGTTTTTT
>-|few|TRBJ1-2|TRBV4-1
CASSQSMGDGYTF
TGCGCCAGCAGCCAATCCATGGGGGACGGCTACACCTTC
>TRBD1|-|TRBJ1-1|TRBV19
CASSVDRDTEAFF
TGTGCCAGTAGTGTTGACAGGGACACTGAAGCTTTCTTT
>-|-|TRBJ1-6|TRBV19
CASTGKGGSPLHF
TGTGCCAGTACGGGCAAAGGAGGTTCACCCCTCCACTTT
>-|-|TRBJ2-3|TRBV5-4
CASSLVQSTDTQYF
TGTGCCAGCAGCTTGGTTCAGTCCACAGATACGCAGTATTTT
>-|once|TRBJ1-1|TRBV19
CASSQGTRGTEAFF
TGTGCCAGTAGTCAGGGGACCCGGGGCACTGAAGCTTTCTTT
>TRBD1|-|TRBJ2-2|TRBV18
CASSPKDRGNANTGELFF
TGTGCCAGCTCACCAAAAGACAGGGGAAACGCGAACACCGGGGAGCTGTTTTTT
>TRBD1|-|TRBJ2-2|TRBV5-8
CASSVLTGTGGTGELFF
TGTGCCAGCAGCGTTCTTACCGGGACAGGAGGCACCGGGGAGCTGTTTTTT
>-|once|TRBJ2-7|TRBV27
CASSLRRGEQYF
TGTGCCAGCAGTCTCCGCCGGGGGGAGCAGTACTTC
>-|-|TRBJ2-3|TRBV25-1
CASSESADTQYF
TGTGCCAGCAGTGAATCTGCAGATACGCAGTATTTT
>-|-|TRBJ2-6|TRBV7-2
CASSSRRPTGANVLTF
TGTGCCAGCAGCTCCCGGAGGCCCACTGGGGCCAACGTCCTGACTTTC
>-|-|TRBJ2-1|TRBV11-3
CASSVTGSYNEQFF
TGTGCCAGCAGTGTGACTGGCTCCTACAATGAGCAGTTCTTC
>TRBD1|-|TRBJ1-4|TRBV4-3
CASSQGQGKGSNEKLFF
TGCGCCAGCAGCCAGGGACAGGGTAAGGGCTCCAATGAAAAACTGTTTTTT
>TRBD1|-|TRBJ1-1|TRBV7-9
CASSSPTGREAFF
TGTGCCAGCAGCTCCCCGACAGGGAGAGAAGCTTTCTTT
>-|-|TRBJ1-2|TRBV7-6
CASSLAQGPGYTF
TGTGCCAGCAGCTTAGCACAGGGTCCTGGCTACACCTTC
>-|once|TRBJ1-2|TRBV7-9
CASSRPGPRGYTF
TGTGCCAGCAGCCGTCCTGGACCCCGGGGCTACACCTTC
>-|-|TRBJ1-5|TRBV19
CASRDGSNNQPQHF
TGTGCCAGTCGGGATGGATCCAACAATCAGCCCCAGCATTTT
>TRBD2|once|TRBJ2-1|TRBV7-2
CASSLLASGGILYNEQFF
TGTGCCAGCAGCTTATTAGCTAGCGGGGGGATTTTATACAATGAGCAGTTCTTC
>TRBD2|once|TRBJ2-3|TRBV27
CASSLLRGVSDTQYF
TGTGCCAGCAGTTTATTGCGGGGGGTATCAGATACGCAGTATTTT
>-|few|TRBJ1-1|TRBV19
CASSIQGATEAFF
TGTGCCAGTAGTATACAGGGTGCCACTGAAGCTTTCTTT
>TRBD1|few|TRBJ1-6|TRBV6-5
CASSRGQAYNSPLHF
TGTGCCAGCAGTAGGGGACAGGCCTATAATTCACCCCTCCACTTT
>TRBD1|-|TRBJ1-1|TRBV6-5
CASSDRTGPTEAFF
TGTGCCAGCAGTGACCGGACAGGTCCGACGGAAGCTTTCTTT
>-|once|TRBJ2-7|TRBV27
CASSPQGGLSYEQYF
TGTGCCAGCAGTCCCCAGGGAGGCCTCTCCTACGAGCAGTACTTC
>TRBD2|-|TRBJ2-1|TRBV5-4
CASSIGTSGGWASYNEQFF
TGTGCCAGCAGCATAGGGACTAGCGGGGGGTGGGCCTCCTACAATGAGCAGTTCTTC
>-|-|TRBJ1-2|TRBV6-5
CASSSGTSGGYGYTF
TGTGCCAGCAGTTCCGGGACCTCCGGCGGCTATGGCTACACCTTC
>-|-|TRBJ2-7|TRBV6-1
CASSDKIGVAALYEQYF
TGTGCCAGCAGTGATAAAATAGGTGTAGCAGCGCTCTACGAGCAGTACTTC